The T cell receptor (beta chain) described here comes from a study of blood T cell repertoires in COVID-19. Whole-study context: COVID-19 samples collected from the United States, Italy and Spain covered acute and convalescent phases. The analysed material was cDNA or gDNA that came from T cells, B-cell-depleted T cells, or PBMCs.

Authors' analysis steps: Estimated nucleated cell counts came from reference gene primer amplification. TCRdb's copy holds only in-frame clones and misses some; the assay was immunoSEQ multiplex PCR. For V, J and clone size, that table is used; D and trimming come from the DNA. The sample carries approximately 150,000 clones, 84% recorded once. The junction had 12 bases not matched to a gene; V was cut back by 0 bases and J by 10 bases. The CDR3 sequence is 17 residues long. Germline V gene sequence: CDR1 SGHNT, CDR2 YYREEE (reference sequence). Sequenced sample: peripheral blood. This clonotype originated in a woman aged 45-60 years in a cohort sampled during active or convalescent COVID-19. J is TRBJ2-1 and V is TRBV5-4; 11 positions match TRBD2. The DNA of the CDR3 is TGTGCCAGCAGCTTGGCTAGCGGGAGGTTCGATCGGCGGGAGCAGTTCTTC. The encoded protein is CASSLASGRFDRREQFF.